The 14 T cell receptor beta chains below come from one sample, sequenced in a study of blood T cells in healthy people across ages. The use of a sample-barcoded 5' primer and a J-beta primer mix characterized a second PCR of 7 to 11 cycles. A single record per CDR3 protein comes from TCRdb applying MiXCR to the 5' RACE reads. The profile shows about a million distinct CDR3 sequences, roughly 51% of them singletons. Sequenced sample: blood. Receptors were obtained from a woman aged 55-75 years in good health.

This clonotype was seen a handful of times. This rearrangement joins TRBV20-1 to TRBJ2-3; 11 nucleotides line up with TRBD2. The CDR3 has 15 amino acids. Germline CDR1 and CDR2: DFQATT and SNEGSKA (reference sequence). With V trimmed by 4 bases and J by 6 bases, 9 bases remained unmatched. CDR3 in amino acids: CSAMPSASGGDTQYF. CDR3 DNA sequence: TGCAGTGCTATGCCCTCGGCTAGCGGGGGGGATACGCAGTATTTT.

The CDR3 DNA sequence: TGCAGTGCTGAAAACGCGGGAGGTGCCTACGAGCAGTACTTC. This sequence encodes CSAENAGGAYEQYF. The chain recombines TRBV20-1 with TRBJ2-7, with TRBD2 matching over 8 bases. Germline V gives CDR1 DFQATT, CDR2 SNEGSKA (reference sequence). With V trimmed by 5 bases and J by 2 bases, 8 bases remained unmatched. This CDR3 contains 14 residues.

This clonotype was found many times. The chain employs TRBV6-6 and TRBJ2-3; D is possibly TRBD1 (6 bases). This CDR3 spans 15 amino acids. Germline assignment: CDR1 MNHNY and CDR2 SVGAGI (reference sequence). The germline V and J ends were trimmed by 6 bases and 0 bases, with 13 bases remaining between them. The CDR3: CASSKDRSSTDTQYF. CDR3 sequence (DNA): TGTGCCAGCAGCAAGGACAGATCTAGCACAGATACGCAGTATTTT.

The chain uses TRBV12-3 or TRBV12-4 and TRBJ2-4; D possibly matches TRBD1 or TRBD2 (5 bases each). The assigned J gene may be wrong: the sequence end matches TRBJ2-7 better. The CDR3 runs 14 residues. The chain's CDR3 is CASSLGRGRGEQYF. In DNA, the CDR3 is TGTGCCAGCAGTTTAGGTAGGGGTCGGGGCGAGCAGTACTTC.

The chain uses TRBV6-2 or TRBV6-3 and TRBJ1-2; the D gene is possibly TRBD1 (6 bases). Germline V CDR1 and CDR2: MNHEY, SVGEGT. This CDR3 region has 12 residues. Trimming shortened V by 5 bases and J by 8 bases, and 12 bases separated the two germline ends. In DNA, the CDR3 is TGTGCCAGCAGTGACAGGCTGAGGGGCTACACCTTC. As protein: CASSDRLRGYTF.

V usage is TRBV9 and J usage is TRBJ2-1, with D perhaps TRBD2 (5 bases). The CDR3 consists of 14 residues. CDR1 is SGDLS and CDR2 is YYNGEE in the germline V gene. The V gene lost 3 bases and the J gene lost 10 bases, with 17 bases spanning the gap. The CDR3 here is CASSEGSGAYEQFF. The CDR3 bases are TGTGCCAGCAGCGAAGGAAGCGGAGCCTACGAGCAGTTCTTC. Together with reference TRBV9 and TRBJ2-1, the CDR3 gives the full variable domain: DSGVTQTPKHLITATGQRVTLRCSPRSGDLSVYWYQQSLDQGLQFLIQYYNGEERAKGNILERFSAQQFPDLHSELNLSSLELGDSALYFCASSEGSGAYEQFFGPGTRLTVL.

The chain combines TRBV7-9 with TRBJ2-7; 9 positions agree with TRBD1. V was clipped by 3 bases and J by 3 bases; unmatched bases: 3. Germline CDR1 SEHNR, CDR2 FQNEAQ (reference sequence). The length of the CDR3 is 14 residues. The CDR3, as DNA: TGTGCCAGCAGCTTGGTGGACAGGGGCTACGAGCAGTACTTC. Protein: CASSLVDRGYEQYF. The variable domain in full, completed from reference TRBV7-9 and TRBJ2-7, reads DTGVSQNPRHKITKRGQNVTFRCDPISEHNRLYWYRQTLGQGPEFLTYFQNEAQLEKSRLLSDRFSAERPKGSFSTLEIQRTEQGDSAMYLCASSLVDRGYEQYFGPGTRLTVT.

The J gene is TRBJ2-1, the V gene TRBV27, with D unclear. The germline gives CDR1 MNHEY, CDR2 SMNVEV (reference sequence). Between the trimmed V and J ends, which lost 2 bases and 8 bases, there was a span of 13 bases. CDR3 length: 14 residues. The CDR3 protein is CASSLTAQVHEQFF. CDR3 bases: TGTGCCAGCAGTTTAACCGCTCAGGTCCATGAGCAGTTCTTC.

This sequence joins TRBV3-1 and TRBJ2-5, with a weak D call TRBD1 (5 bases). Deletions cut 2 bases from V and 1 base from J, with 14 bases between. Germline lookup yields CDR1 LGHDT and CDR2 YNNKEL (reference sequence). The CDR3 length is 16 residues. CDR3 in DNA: TGTGCCAGCAGCCAACCCCCAGGGCGAGTCCAAGAGACCCAGTACTTC. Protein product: CASSQPPGRVQETQYF.

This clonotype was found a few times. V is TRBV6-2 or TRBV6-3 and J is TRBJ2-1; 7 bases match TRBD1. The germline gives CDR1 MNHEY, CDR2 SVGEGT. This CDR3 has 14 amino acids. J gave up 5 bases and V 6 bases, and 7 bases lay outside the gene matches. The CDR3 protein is CASSTGTVNNEQFF. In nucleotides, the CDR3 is TGTGCCAGCAGCACCGGGACAGTAAACAATGAGCAGTTCTTC.

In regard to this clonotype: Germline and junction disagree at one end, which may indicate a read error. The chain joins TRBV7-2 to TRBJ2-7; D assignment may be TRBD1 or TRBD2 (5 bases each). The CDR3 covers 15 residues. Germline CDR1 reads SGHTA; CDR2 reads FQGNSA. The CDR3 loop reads CASNLVAGAHYEQYF. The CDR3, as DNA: TGTGCCAGCAACTTAGTGGCCGGGGCGCACTACGAGCAGTACTTC.

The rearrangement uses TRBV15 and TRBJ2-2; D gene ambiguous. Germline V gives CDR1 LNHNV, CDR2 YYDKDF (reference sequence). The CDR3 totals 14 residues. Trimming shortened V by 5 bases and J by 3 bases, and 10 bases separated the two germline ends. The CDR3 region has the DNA TGTGCCACCAGCCGCTTCCAGGACACCGGGGAGCTGTTTTTT. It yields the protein CATSRFQDTGELFF.

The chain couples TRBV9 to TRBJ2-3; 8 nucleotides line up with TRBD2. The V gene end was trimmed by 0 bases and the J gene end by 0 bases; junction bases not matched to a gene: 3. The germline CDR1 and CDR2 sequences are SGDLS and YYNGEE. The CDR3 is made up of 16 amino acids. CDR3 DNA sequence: TGTGCCAGCAGCGTAGGGGTAGCGGGGAGCACAGATACGCAGTATTTT. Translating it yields CASSVGVAGSTDTQYF.

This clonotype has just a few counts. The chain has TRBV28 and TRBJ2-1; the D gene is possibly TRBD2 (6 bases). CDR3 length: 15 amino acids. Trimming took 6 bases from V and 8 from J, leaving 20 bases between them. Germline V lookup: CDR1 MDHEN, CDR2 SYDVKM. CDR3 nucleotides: TGTGCCAGCAGCCCGGAGTCTTACGGGAGTTATGAGCAGTTCTTC. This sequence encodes CASSPESYGSYEQFF.